These 22 T cell receptor beta chains were sequenced from one sample in a study of blood T cell repertoires in COVID-19. Profiled with immunoSEQ multiplex PCR; TCRdb holds only in-frame clones, not every one. Among over 85,000 clones listed, 87% were seen once. The sequenced material came from peripheral blood. Receptors originate from a male donor with acute or convalescent COVID-19.

The V gene is TRBV14, the J gene TRBJ1-4; D uncertain. The CDR3 loop spans 15 amino acids. The germline V and J ends were trimmed by 5 bases and 8 bases, with 18 bases remaining between them. Germline values: CDR1 SGHDN, CDR2 FVKESK. The CDR3 here is CASSGEAIPGEKLFF. The CDR3 coding sequence is TGTGCCAGCAGCGGAGAGGCTATCCCGGGGGAAAAACTGTTTTTT. The full variable domain, rest sourced from reference TRBV14 and TRBJ1-4, is EAGVTQFPSHSVIEKGQTVTLRCDPISGHDNLYWYRRVMGKEIKFLLHFVKESKQDESGMPNNRFLAERTGGTYSTLKVQPAELEDSGVYFCASSGEAIPGEKLFFGSGTQLSVL.

The chain uses TRBV4-2 and TRBJ1-2, with a weak D call TRBD1 (5 bases). The ends were cut back, 1 base at V and 3 bases at J, with 15 bases in the middle. The CDR3 length is 16 residues. Germline CDR1 is LGHNA and CDR2 is YNFKEQ. CDR3 DNA sequence: TGTGCCAGCAGCCAAGGATACGGGGGGAGTGACTATGGCTACACCTTC. This codes for CASSQGYGGSDYGYTF.

This clone is deemed medium-sized. The chain's CDR3 is CASSFTGASGNTIYF. CDR3 sequence (DNA): TGTGCCAGCAGCTTTACAGGGGCCTCTGGAAACACCATATATTTT. This rearrangement joins TRBV7-9 to TRBJ1-3, with TRBD1 identical over 7 bases. Germline V gene data show CDR1 as SEHNR and CDR2 as FQNEAQ (reference sequence). This CDR3 spans 15 amino acids. Germline trimming cut 3 bases from V and 0 bases from J; bases unmatched to any gene: 2.

J is TRBJ2-2 and V is TRBV27; 10 nucleotides line up with TRBD2. This CDR3 contains 15 residues. The junction had 6 bases not matched to a gene; V was cut back by 7 bases and J by 4 bases. The germline V gene has CDR1 MNHEY and CDR2 SMNVEV (reference sequence). The CDR3 DNA follows: TGTGCCAGCAACTTAGCGGGGGGCCGCACCGGGGAGCTGTTTTTT. Residues: CASNLAGGRTGELFF.

The chain combines TRBV6-1 with TRBJ2-7; D is unclear. This CDR3 has 17 amino acids. V was clipped by 0 bases and J by 2 bases, with 17 bases between them. Per the germline V gene, CDR1 is MNHNS and CDR2 is SASEGT. The CDR3 is CASSEAPLQVSPYEQYF. CDR3 in DNA: TGTGCCAGCAGTGAAGCACCTCTCCAGGTCTCCCCCTACGAGCAGTACTTC.

V gene TRBV5-5 combines with J gene TRBJ2-3, with D maybe TRBD1 (6 bases). The V and J ends lost 8 bases and 12 bases respectively, with 10 bases between them. This CDR3 is built from 9 residues. CDR1 is SGHKS and CDR2 is YYEKEE in the germline V gene (reference sequence). The CDR3 loop reads CARGRGQYF. Written as DNA, the CDR3 is TGTGCCAGGGGCAGGGGACAGTATTTT.

V is TRBV12-1 and J is TRBJ2-3; the table's D call TRBD2 went unverified against the DNA. TRBV12-1 represents a pseudogene. The CDR3 runs to 18 residues. CDR3 nucleotides: TGTGCCAGCAGCTACCCCGGGCTAGCGGGGGGAAGCACAGATACGCAGTATTTT. It translates to CASSYPGLAGGSTDTQYF.

In regard to this clone: Additional DNA sequences in this sample encode the identical CDR3. V gene TRBV5-1 combines with J gene TRBJ2-2; 9 nucleotides align to TRBD1. From germline, CDR1 is SGHRS and CDR2 YFSETQ. The length of the CDR3 is 15 residues. The junction had 4 bases not matched to a gene; V was cut back by 4 bases and J by 3 bases. The CDR3 DNA follows: TGCGCCAGCAGCCGGGACAGGGCGGACACCGGGGAGCTGTTTTTT. This translates into CASSRDRADTGELFF. Using reference TRBV5-1 and TRBJ2-2 for the parts outside the CDR3, the full variable domain is KAGVTQTPRYLIKTRGQQVTLSCSPISGHRSVSWYQQTPGQGLQFLFEYFSETQRNKGNFPGRFSGRQFSNSRSEMNVSTLELGDSALYLCASSRDRADTGELFFGEGSRLTVL.

The chain combines TRBV5-1 with TRBJ2-5; perhaps TRBD2 as D (6 bases). The CDR3 consists of 15 residues. Germline-derived CDR1 and CDR2 are SGHRS and YFSETQ. The V end lost 0 bases, the J end lost 2 bases, and 11 bases lay between the germline ends. For the CDR3, the DNA is TGCGCCAGCAGCTTGGGTCAGGGACTTCAAGAGACCCAGTACTTC. It encodes CASSLGQGLQETQYF.

V gene TRBV7-3 combines with J gene TRBJ1-1; 8 nucleotides agree with TRBD1. The CDR3 has 13 residues. Per the germline V gene, CDR1 is SGHTA and CDR2 is FQGTGA. The V segment lost 6 bases and the J segment 4 bases; nucleotides outside the gene matches: 4. The CDR3 protein is CASSWDRSTEAFF. As DNA, the CDR3 is TGTGCCAGCAGTTGGGACAGGAGCACTGAAGCTTTCTTT. Supplemented by reference TRBV7-3 and TRBJ1-1, the full variable domain reads GAGVSQTPSNKVTEKGKYVELRCDPISGHTALYWYRQSLGQGPEFLIYFQGTGAADDSGLPNDRFFAVRPEGSVSTLKIQRTERGDSAVYLCASSWDRSTEAFFGQGTRLTVV.

The count of this clone is one. The gene calls are TRBV6-8 and TRBJ2-7; 7 bases agree with TRBD1. Trimming cost V 9 bases and J 0 bases; bases outside gene matches: 5. The CDR3 has 13 residues. CDR1 is MNHGY and CDR2 is SAAAGT in the germline V gene. The CDR3 DNA reads as TGTGCCAGTAAGACAGGGACCTCCTACGAGCAGTACTTC. This sequence encodes CASKTGTSYEQYF.

This clone was observed a single time. The chain links TRBV3-1 (or the pseudogene TRBV3-2) to TRBJ2-2; TRBD2 is a possible D gene (5 bases). The CDR3 covers 14 residues. V lost 4 bases to trimming and J lost 5 bases, with 11 bases between them. Germline values: CDR1 LGHDT, CDR2 YNNKEL (reference sequence). DNA for the CDR3: TGTGCCAGCAGCCGATTCGAGGGTACCGGGGAGCTGTTTTTT. It codes for CASSRFEGTGELFF.

The chain is built from TRBV7-9 and TRBJ2-3; D is undetermined. The V gene lost 5 bases and the J gene lost 0 bases, with 15 bases spanning the gap. The CDR3 has 16 residues. CDR1 SEHNR and CDR2 FQNEAQ come from the germline V gene (reference sequence). The CDR3 nucleotides are TGTGCCAGCAGCCTAGGGCTTGAGGAAAGCACAGATACGCAGTATTTT. The encoded protein is CASSLGLEESTDTQYF.

The rearrangement joins TRBV7-2 to TRBJ1-3, with 9 bases matching TRBD1. This CDR3 comprises 15 residues. Trimming removed 5 bases from V and 8 bases from J; junction bases left unmatched: 10. Germline V gene lookup returns CDR1 SGHTA and CDR2 FQGNSA. Here the CDR3 DNA reads TGTGCCAGCAGCCCCTCCGGGACAGGGTTAGACACCATATATTTT. This sequence encodes CASSPSGTGLDTIYF.

J is TRBJ1-6 and V is TRBV5-4, with TRBD1 matching 8 bases. Germline V gene sequence: CDR1 SGHNT, CDR2 YYREEE (reference sequence). The CDR3 consists of 14 residues. The J segment lost 9 bases and the V segment lost 2 bases, leaving 4 bases of the junction unmatched. CDR3 sequence: CASSFDRGTSPLHF. In DNA form, the CDR3 reads TGTGCCAGCAGCTTCGACAGGGGAACTTCACCCCTCCACTTT. Drawing the rest from reference TRBV5-4 and TRBJ1-6, the complete variable domain is ETGVTQSPTHLIKTRGQQVTLRCSSQSGHNTVSWYQQALGQGPQFIFQYYREEENGRGNFPPRFSGLQFPNYSSELNVNALELDDSALYLCASSFDRGTSPLHFGNGTRLTVT.

This sequence joins TRBV5-4 and TRBJ2-2; TRBD2 matches 7 bases. The CDR3 spans 16 residues. The trim removed 4 bases at V and 4 bases at J, leaving 10 bases unmatched. Germline CDR1 is SGHNT and CDR2 is YYREEE (reference sequence). CDR3 DNA: TGTGCCAGCAGCCCCCTCATGCCGGGGGGCACCGGGGAGCTGTTTTTT. Its translation: CASSPLMPGGTGELFF. The whole variable domain, remainder taken from reference TRBV5-4 and TRBJ2-2, is ETGVTQSPTHLIKTRGQQVTLRCSSQSGHNTVSWYQQALGQGPQFIFQYYREEENGRGNFPPRFSGLQFPNYSSELNVNALELDDSALYLCASSPLMPGGTGELFFGEGSRLTVL.

This chain joins TRBV11-1 and TRBJ1-1; D is ambiguous. Germline V lookup: CDR1 SGHAT, CDR2 FQDESV (reference sequence). There are 13 residues in the CDR3. The V gene lost 5 bases and the J gene lost 3 bases, with 10 bases spanning the gap. DNA of the CDR3: TGTGCCAGCAGCACCCTGGGAGACACTGAAGCTTTCTTT. It specifies CASSTLGDTEAFF.

The V gene is TRBV15, the J gene TRBJ2-1; D perhaps matches TRBD2 (7 bases). This CDR3 is built from 17 residues. CDR1 is LNHNV, CDR2 YYDKDF, per germline (reference sequence). With 1 base removed from V and 8 bases from J, the gap between germline ends came to 21 bases. CDR3 nucleotides: TGTGCCACCAGCAGAGCGGGGGGCACAGGGTTGGGCCATGAGCAGTTCTTC. Translated, it gives CATSRAGGTGLGHEQFF.

The rearrangement uses TRBV5-1 and TRBJ1-1; D not certain. CDR3 length: 13 amino acids. From germline, CDR1 is SGHRS and CDR2 YFSETQ. Trimming stripped 5 bases from V and 4 bases from J, with 12 bases between. In DNA, the CDR3 is TGCGCCAGCAGAGGGCCGCGGGGCACTGAAGCTTTCTTT. Its translation is CASRGPRGTEAFF.

The chain links TRBV20-1 to TRBJ1-1, with 7 bases aligning to TRBD1. CDR1 is DFQATT, CDR2 SNEGSKA, per germline (reference sequence). V shed 3 bases and J 5 bases; nucleotides not matched to a gene: 6. The CDR3 runs to 13 residues. CDR3 residues: CSASKGAGTEAFF. The CDR3 nucleotides are TGCAGTGCTAGTAAGGGGGCGGGTACTGAAGCTTTCTTT.

This sequence joins TRBV15 and TRBJ2-5, with D perhaps TRBD2 (5 bases). Trimming took 0 bases from V and 3 from J, leaving 8 bases between them. This CDR3 has 14 residues. Germline V gene sequence: CDR1 LNHNV, CDR2 YYDKDF (reference sequence). Here the CDR3 DNA reads TGTGCCACCAGCAGAGATGCCGGGAAAGAGACCCAGTACTTC. It yields the protein CATSRDAGKETQYF.

This clone was observed a single time. The rearrangement uses TRBV3-1 (or the pseudogene TRBV3-2) and TRBJ2-5, with 8 bases lining up with TRBD1. Germline values: CDR1 LGHDT, CDR2 YNNKEL (reference sequence). The V and J ends lost 4 bases and 4 bases, in that order; junction bases with no gene match: 11. The CDR3 has 16 amino acids. CDR3: CASSPRSGQGGETQYF. CDR3 sequence (DNA): TGTGCCAGCAGCCCGAGATCCGGACAGGGAGGAGAGACCCAGTACTTC.